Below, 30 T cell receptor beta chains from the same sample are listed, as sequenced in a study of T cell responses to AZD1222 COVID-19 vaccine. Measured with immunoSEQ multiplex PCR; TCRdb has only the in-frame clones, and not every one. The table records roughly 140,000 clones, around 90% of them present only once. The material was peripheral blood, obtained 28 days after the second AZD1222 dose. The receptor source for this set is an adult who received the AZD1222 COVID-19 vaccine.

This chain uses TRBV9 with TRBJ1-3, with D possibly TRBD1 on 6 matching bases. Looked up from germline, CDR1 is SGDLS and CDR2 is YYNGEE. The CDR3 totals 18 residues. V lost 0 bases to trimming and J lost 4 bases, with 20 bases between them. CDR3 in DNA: TGTGCCAGCAGCGTAGGACCTCAGGGGAAGCAAGGAGGAAACACCATATATTTT. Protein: CASSVGPQGKQGGNTIYF.

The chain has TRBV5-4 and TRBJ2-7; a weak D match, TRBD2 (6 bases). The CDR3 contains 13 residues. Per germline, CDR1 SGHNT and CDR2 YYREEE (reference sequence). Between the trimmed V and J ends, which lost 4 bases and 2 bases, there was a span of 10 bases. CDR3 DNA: TGTGCCAGCAGCATTAGCGGCCCCTACGAGCAGTACTTC. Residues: CASSISGPYEQYF. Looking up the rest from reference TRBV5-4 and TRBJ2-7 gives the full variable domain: ETGVTQSPTHLIKTRGQQVTLRCSSQSGHNTVSWYQQALGQGPQFIFQYYREEENGRGNFPPRFSGLQFPNYSSELNVNALELDDSALYLCASSISGPYEQYFGPGTRLTVT.

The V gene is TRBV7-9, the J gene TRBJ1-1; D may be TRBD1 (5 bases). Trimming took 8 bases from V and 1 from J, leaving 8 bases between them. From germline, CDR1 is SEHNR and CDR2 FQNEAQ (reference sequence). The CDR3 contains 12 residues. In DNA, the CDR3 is TGTGCCAGCGGGACGGCGAACACTGAAGCTTTCTTT. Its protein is CASGTANTEAFF.

Written as DNA, the CDR3 is TGTGCCTGGAGTGCTTCCCCAACACTGTACTCTGGAAACACCATATATTTT. As protein: CAWSASPTLYSGNTIYF. The chain links TRBV30 to TRBJ1-3; D is undetermined. The V end was cut by 1 base, the J end by 0 bases, with 16 bases between. Germline V gene lookup returns CDR1 GTSNPN and CDR2 SVGIG (reference sequence). The CDR3 runs 17 residues.

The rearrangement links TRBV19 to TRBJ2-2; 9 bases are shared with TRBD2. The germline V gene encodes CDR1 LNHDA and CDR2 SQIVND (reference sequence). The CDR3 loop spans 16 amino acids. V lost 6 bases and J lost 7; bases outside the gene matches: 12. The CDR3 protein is CASRLGSGSRGGELFF. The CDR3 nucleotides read TGTGCCAGTAGGTTGGGTAGCGGGAGCCGGGGCGGGGAGCTGTTTTTT.

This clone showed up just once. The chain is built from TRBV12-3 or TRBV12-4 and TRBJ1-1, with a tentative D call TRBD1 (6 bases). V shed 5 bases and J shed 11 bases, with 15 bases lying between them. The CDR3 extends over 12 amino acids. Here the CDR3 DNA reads TGTGCCAGCAGTCCCCTTCGGGGGGCGGCTTTCTTT. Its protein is CASSPLRGAAFF.

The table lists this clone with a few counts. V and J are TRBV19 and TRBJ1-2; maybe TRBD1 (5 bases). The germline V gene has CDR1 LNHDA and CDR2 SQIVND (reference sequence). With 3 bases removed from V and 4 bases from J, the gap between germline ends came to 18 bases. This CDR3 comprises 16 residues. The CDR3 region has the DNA TGTGCCAGTAGTATTTCCGTCAAGGGGTCTGTCTATGGCTACACCTTC. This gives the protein CASSISVKGSVYGYTF.

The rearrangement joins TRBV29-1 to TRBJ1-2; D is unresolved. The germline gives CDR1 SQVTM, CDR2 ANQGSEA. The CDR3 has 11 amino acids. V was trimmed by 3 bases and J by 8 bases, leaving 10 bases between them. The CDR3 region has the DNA TGCAGCGTTGAGATAAGGGAAGGCTACACCTTC. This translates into CSVEIREGYTF.

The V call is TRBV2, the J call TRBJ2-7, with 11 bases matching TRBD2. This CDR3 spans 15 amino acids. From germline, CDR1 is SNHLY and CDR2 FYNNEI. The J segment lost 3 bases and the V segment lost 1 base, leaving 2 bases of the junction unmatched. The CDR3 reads CASSEGLAGGYEQYF. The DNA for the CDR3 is TGTGCCAGCAGTGAAGGGCTAGCGGGAGGCTACGAGCAGTACTTC. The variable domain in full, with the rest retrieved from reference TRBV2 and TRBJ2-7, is EPEVTQTPSHQVTQMGQEVILRCVPISNHLYFYWYRQILGQKVEFLVSFYNNEISEKSEIFDDQFSVERPDGSNFTLKIRSTKLEDSAMYFCASSEGLAGGYEQYFGPGTRLTVT.

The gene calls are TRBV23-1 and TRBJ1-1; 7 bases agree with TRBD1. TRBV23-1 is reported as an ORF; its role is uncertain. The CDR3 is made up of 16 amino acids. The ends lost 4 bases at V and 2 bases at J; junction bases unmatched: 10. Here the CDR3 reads CASSLRRHRGNTEAFF. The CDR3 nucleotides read TGCGCCAGCAGTCTGCGCAGGCACAGGGGTAACACTGAAGCTTTCTTT.

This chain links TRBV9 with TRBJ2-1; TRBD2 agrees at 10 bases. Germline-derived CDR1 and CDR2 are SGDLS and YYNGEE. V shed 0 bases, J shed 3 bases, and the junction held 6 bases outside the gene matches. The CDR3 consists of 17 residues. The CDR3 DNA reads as TGTGCCAGCAGCGTAGATCCAGCGGGAGGGGTCTACAATGAGCAGTTCTTC. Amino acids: CASSVDPAGGVYNEQFF.

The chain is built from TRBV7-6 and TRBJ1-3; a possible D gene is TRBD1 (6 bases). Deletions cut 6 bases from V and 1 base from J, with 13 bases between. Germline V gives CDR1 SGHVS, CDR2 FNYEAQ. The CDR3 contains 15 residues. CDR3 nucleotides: TGTGCCAGCAGTTTCGGGACAAATTCTGGAAACACCATATATTTT. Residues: CASSFGTNSGNTIYF.

The CDR3 spells CAWRTGGQIEKLFF. The CDR3 DNA reads TGTGCCTGGAGGACAGGGGGCCAGATTGAAAAACTGTTTTTT. The chain has TRBV30 and TRBJ1-4; 10 bases line up with TRBD1. Germline trimming cut 3 bases from V and 7 bases from J; bases unmatched to any gene: 5. Germline CDR1 reads GTSNPN; CDR2 reads SVGIG (reference sequence). The CDR3 spans 14 residues.

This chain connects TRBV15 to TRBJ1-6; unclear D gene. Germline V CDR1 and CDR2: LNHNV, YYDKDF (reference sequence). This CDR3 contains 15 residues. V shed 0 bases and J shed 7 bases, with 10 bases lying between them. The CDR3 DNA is TGTGCCACCAGCAGAGACGGGGTATCGAATTCACCCCTCCACTTT. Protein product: CATSRDGVSNSPLHF.

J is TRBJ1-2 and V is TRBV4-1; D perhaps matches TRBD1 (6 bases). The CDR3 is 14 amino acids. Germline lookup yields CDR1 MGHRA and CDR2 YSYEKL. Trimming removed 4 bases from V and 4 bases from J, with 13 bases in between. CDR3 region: CASSPDRLGYGYTF. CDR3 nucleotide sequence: TGCGCCAGCAGCCCCGACAGGTTGGGCTATGGCTACACCTTC.

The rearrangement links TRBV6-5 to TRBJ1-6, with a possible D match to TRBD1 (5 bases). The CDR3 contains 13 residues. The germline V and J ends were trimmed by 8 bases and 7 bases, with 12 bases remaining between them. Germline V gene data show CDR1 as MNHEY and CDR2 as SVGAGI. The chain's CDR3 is CASGAGLNSPLHF. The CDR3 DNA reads TGTGCCAGCGGGGCTGGATTGAATTCACCCCTCCACTTT.

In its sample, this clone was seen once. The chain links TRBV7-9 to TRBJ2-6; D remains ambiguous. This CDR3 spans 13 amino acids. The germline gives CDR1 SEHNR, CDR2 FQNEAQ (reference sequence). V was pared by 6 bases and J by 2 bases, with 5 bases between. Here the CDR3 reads CASRDAGANVLTF. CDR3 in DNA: TGTGCCAGCAGGGACGCTGGGGCCAACGTCCTGACTTTC.

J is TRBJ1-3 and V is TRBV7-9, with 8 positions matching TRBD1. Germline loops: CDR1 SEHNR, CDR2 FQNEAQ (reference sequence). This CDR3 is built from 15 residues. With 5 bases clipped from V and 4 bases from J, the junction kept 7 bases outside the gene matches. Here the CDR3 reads CASSVGQGGGNTIYF. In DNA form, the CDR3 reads TGTGCCAGCAGCGTAGGACAGGGCGGAGGAAACACCATATATTTT. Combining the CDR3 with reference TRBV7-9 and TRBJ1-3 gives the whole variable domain DTGVSQNPRHKITKRGQNVTFRCDPISEHNRLYWYRQTLGQGPEFLTYFQNEAQLEKSRLLSDRFSAERPKGSFSTLEIQRTEQGDSAMYLCASSVGQGGGNTIYFGEGSWLTVV.

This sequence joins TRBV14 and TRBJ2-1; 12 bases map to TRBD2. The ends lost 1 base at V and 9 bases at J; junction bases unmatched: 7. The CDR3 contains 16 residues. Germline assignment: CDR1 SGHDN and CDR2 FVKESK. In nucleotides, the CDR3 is TGTGCCAGCAGCCAAGGAGGACTAGCGGGATGGTCTGAGCAGTTCTTC. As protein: CASSQGGLAGWSEQFF.

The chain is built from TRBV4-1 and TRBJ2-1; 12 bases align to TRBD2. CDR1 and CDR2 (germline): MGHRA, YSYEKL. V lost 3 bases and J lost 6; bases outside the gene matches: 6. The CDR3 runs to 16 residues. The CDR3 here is CASSQEPSGRANEQFF. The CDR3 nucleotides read TGCGCCAGCAGCCAGGAACCTAGCGGGAGGGCCAATGAGCAGTTCTTC.

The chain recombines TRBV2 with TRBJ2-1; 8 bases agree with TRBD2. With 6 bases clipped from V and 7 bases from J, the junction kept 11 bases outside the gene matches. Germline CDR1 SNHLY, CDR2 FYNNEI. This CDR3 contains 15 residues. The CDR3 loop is CASRAPGLVRNEQFF. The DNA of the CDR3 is TGTGCCAGCAGAGCACCGGGACTAGTTAGGAATGAGCAGTTCTTC.

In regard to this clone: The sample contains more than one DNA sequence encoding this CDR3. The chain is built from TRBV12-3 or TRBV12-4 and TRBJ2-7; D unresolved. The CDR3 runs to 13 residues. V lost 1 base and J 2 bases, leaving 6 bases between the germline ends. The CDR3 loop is CASSLGVPYEQYF. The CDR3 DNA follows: TGTGCCAGCAGTTTAGGCGTACCCTACGAGCAGTACTTC.

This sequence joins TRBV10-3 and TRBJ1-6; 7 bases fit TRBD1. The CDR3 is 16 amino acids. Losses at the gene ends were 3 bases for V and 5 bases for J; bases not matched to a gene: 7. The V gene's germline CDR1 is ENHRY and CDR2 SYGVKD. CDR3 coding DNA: TGTGCCATCAGTGATCCGACAGGGTCGAATAATTCACCCCTCCACTTT. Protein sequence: CAISDPTGSNNSPLHF.

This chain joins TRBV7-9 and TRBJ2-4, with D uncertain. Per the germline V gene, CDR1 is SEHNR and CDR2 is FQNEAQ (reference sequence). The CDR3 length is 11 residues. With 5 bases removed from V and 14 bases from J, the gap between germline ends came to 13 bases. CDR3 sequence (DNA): TGTGCCAGCAGCCCTCCGGAAGGGAAGTACTTC. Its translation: CASSPPEGKYF.

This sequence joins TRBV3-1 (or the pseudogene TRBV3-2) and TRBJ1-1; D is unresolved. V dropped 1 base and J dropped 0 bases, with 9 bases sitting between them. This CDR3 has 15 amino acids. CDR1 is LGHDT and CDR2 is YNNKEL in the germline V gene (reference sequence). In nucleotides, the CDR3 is TGTGCCAGCAGCCAAGGTGCAGTCCTGAACACTGAAGCTTTCTTT. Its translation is CASSQGAVLNTEAFF.

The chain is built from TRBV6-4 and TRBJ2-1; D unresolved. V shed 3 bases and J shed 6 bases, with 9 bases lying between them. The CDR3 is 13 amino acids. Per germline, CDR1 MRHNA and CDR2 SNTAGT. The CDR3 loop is CASSEQLSNEQFF. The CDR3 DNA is TGTGCCAGCAGTGAGCAACTTTCCAATGAGCAGTTCTTC.

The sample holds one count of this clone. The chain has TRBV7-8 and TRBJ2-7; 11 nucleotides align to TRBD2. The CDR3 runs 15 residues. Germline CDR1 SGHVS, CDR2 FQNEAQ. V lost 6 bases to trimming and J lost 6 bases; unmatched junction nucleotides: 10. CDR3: CASSLLAGVGGEQYF. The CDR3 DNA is TGTGCCAGCAGTCTACTAGCGGGAGTTGGGGGCGAGCAGTACTTC.

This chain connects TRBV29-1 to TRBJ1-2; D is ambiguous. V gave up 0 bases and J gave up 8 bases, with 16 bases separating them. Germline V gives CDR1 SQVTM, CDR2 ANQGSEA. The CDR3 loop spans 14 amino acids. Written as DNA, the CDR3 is TGCAGCGTTGAAGATCTGGACGGATCTTTCGGCTACACCTTC. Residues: CSVEDLDGSFGYTF.

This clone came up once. CDR3 loop: CASSPKGPAAYTDTQYF. The CDR3 bases are TGTGCCAGCTCACCCAAAGGTCCGGCGGCCTACACAGATACGCAGTATTTT. V is TRBV18 and J is TRBJ2-3; no clear D gene. V shed 3 bases and J shed 2 bases, with 18 bases lying between them. CDR1 and CDR2 (germline): KGHSH, LQKENI. CDR3 length equals 17 residues. The full variable domain, rest sourced from reference TRBV18 and TRBJ2-3, is NAGVMQNPRHLVRRRGQEARLRCSPMKGHSHVYWYRQLPEEGLKFMVYLQKENIIDESGMPKERFSAEFPKEGPSILRIQQVVRGDSAAYFCASSPKGPAAYTDTQYFGPGTRLTVL.

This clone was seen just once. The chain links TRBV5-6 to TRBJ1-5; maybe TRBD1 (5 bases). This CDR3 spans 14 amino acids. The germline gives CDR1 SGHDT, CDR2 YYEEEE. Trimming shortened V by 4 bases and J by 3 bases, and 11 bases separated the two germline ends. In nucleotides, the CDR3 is TGTGCCAGCAGCCTATGGGGGTACAATCAGCCCCAGCATTTT. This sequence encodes CASSLWGYNQPQHF.